This note documents a single T cell receptor (beta chain) sequence. The target antigen is unknown. The data were taken from a study of memory CD4+ T cells and cytomegalovirus serostatus. The overall study: Of the healthy Belgian adults, 9 were CMV seropositive and 20 to 30 seronegative.

Libraries were prepared by immunoSEQ multiplex PCR; TCRdb keeps only in-frame clonotypes and omits some of them. The top ten clones hold 0.6% to 0.95% of a sample with just under 40,000 clones, 60% to 85% of them seen once. Study-wide points: Each of approximately 63 CMV-associated TCRbeta sequences occurred in one to five individuals.

The sort gate was single viable CD3+CD4+CD8-CD45RO+ cells for memory CD4+ T cells. Donors' CMV status reflects serum IgG against pp150, pp28, p38, p52. The germline CDR1 and CDR2 sequences are SGHAT and FQNNGV. This CDR3 is built from 14 residues. V dropped 5 bases and J dropped 4 bases, with 14 bases sitting between them. The sample consisted of memory CD4+ T cells from blood. This sequence joins TRBV11-2 and TRBJ1-2; tentatively, D is TRBD1 (6 bases). The clonotype was recovered from an adult in good health and CMV-seronegative. The CDR3 DNA reads TGTGCCAGCAGCCCCGGACAGCCTCTCTATGGCTACACCTTC. Translated: CASSPGQPLYGYTF.